The entry below describes one T cell receptor beta chain. Its cognate antigen is unknown. An end of the junction differs from the germline gene, which may be a read error. The record originates from a study of T cells in Graves' hyperthyroidism and ophthalmopathy. Findings and caveats of the study: Blood held most thyroid clonotypes expanded above 0.001 frequency. A median about 7 months before onset, the model predicted ophthalmopathy.

Calling Graves' hyperthyroidism stable meant ophthalmopathy did not progress within 18 months. With a duration under 2 months, the hyperthyroidism was newly diagnosed in patients aged 18 to 65. Amplification of TCR beta CDR3 regions was performed using RNA transcripts as template. HTBI primers were the set used in a first-round RT-PCR of the TCR CDR3. MiXCR, run by TCRdb on the multiplex PCR reads, gives a single entry per CDR3 protein. This sample carries hundreds of thousands of distinct CDR3 sequences, under 60% of them seen once, and the ten largest clones take nearly 8.5%. Per the germline V gene, CDR1 is SGHTA and CDR2 is FQGNSA. The CDR3 contains 15 residues.

The rearrangement links TRBV7-2 to TRBJ1-6; weak D call: TRBD1 (5 bases). Sequencing was carried out using peripheral blood or thyroid tissue (not recorded which). This clonotype was obtained from a woman aged 18-29 years with Graves' hyperthyroidism. Written as DNA, the CDR3 is TGCGCCAGCAGCCAAACAGACAGCCGTAATTCACCCCTCCACTTT. Residues: CASSQTDSRNSPLHF. Supplemented by reference TRBV7-2 and TRBJ1-6, the full variable domain reads GAGVSQSPSNKVTEKGKDVELRCDPISGHTALYWYRQSLGQGLEFLIYFQGNSAPDKSGLPSDRFSAERTGGSVSTLTIQRTQQEDSAVYLCASSQTDSRNSPLHFGNGTRLTVT.